Below, one T cell receptor (beta chain) is given with its context. The repertoire was sequenced with immunoSEQ multiplex PCR; TCRdb's copy has only in-frame clones and lacks some. This table has roughly 150,000 clones, 83% appearing once. The data were obtained in a study of blood T cell repertoires in COVID-19. CDR3 length: 14 residues. In germline, CDR1 is WSHSY, CDR2 SAAADI. Trimming removed 2 bases at V and 9 bases at J, with 11 bases between. Sequencing was carried out using peripheral blood. The chain carries TRBV10-2 and TRBJ1-6; the D gene is possibly TRBD1 (6 bases). The receptor was isolated from a woman of 80 years or more with acute or convalescent COVID-19. Written as DNA, the CDR3 is TGCGCCAGCAGTGAGGGGGGGGCTGGTTCACCCCTCCACTTT. This gives the protein CASSEGGAGSPLHF.